The TCR beta chain described here comes from a study of T-cell reconstitution after alpha-beta-depleted transplantation in children. General study points: When one year had passed after transplant, most T-cell counts and diversity came from newly produced T cells.

Unique molecular identifiers were incorporated when the TCRbeta library was constructed. TCRdb analysed the PCR reads with MiXCR anew, one entry per CDR3 protein. The data hold hundreds of thousands of distinct CDR3 sequences, with over 10% observed a single time. The CDR3 extends over 13 amino acids. Between the trimmed V and J ends, which lost 4 bases and 2 bases, there was a span of 8 bases. The germline CDR1 and CDR2 sequences are SQVTM and ANQGSEA. This clonotype has a count of ten or more. Its antigen is not known. V usage is TRBV29-1 and J usage is TRBJ2-2, with D maybe TRBD1 (6 bases). Sequencing used PBMCs, mostly from graft donor cells, obtained 360 days after TCRalphabeta/CD19-depleted stem cell transplant. The TCR was taken from a male patient younger than 18 who had a stem cell transplant for acute myeloid leukemia, so the T cells may come from the graft donor. CDR3 in DNA: TGCAGCGTTGGACAGGTTAACACCGGGGAGCTGTTTTTT. It is translated as CSVGQVNTGELFF.